A single T cell receptor (beta chain) is shown here with its context. Its antigen is unidentified. The treatment was: oral pan-JAK inhibitor, 5-10 mg twice daily. The sample originates from a study of CD8+ T cells in alopecia areata. This CDR3 is built from 14 residues. With 6 bases removed from V and 4 bases from J, the gap between germline ends came to 15 bases. CDR1 is SNHLY, CDR2 FYNNEI, per germline. Study-wide findings and caveats: As there was one nonresponder, how baseline CD8+ expansion relates to response remains uncertain.

Extracted from the samples, RNA was reverse transcribed into cDNA to serve as the sequencing template. TCRdb's table, derived via immunoSEQ multiplex PCR, lists solely in-frame clones and lacks some. The repertoire consists of 150,000 to 250,000 clones, with about 60% occurring once and the leading ten covering about 3.5%. The receptor was isolated from a human donor with alopecia areata. This chain links TRBV2 with TRBJ1-2; D gene ambiguous. This sample comprised CD4+ T cells sorted from blood, obtained at week 4, from a patient treated with tofacitinib. The CDR3 loop reads CASRAGGGSYGYTF. The CDR3 nucleotides are TGTGCCAGCAGAGCGGGAGGAGGGAGCTATGGCTACACCTTC.